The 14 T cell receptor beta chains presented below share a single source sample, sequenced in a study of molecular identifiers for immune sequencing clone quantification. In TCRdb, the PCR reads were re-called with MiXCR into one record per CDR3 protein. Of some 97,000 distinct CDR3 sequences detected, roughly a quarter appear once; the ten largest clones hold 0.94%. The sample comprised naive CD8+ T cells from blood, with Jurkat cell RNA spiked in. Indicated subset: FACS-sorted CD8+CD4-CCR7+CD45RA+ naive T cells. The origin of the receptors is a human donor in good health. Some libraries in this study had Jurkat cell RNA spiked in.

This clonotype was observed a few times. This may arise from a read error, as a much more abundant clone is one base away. The DNA for the CDR3 is TGTGCCATCGGAGGACAGGGTAATGAAAAACTGTTTTTT. Protein sequence: CAIGGQGNEKLFF. V is TRBV7-9 and J is TRBJ1-4, with 8 bases lining up with TRBD1. This CDR3 is 13 amino acids long. Germline loops: CDR1 SEHNR, CDR2 FQNEAQ (reference sequence). With 10 bases clipped from V and 4 bases from J, the junction kept 5 bases outside the gene matches.

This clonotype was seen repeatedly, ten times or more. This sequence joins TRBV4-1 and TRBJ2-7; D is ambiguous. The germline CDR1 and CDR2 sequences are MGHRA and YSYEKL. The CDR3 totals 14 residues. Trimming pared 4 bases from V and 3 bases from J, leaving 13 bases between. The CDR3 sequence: CASSPGSLSYEQYF. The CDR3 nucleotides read TGCGCCAGCAGCCCCGGCTCACTAAGCTACGAGCAGTACTTC.

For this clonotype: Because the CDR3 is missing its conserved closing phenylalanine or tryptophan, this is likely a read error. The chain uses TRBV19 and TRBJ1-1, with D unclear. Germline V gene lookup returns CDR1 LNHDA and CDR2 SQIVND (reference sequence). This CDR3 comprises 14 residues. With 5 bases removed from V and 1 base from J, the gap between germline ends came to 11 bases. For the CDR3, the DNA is TGTGCCAGTAGTCTAGGGTCCACGAACACTGAAGCTTTCTAT. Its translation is CASSLGSTNTEAFY.

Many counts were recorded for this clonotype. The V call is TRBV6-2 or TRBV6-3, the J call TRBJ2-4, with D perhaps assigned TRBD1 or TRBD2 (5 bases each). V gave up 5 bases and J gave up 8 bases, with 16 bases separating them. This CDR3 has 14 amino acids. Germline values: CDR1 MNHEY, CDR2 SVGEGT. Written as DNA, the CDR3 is TGTGCCAGCAGTCGGGACCTTGCTAGGGACATTCAGTACTTC. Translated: CASSRDLARDIQYF.

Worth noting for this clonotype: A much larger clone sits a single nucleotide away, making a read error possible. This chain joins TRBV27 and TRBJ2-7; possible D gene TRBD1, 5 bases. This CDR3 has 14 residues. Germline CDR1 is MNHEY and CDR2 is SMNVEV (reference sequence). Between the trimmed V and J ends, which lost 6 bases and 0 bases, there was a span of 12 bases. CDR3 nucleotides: TGTGCCAGCAGAGTCAGGGCGCTCTCCTACGAGCAGTACTTC. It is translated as CASRVRALSYEQYF.

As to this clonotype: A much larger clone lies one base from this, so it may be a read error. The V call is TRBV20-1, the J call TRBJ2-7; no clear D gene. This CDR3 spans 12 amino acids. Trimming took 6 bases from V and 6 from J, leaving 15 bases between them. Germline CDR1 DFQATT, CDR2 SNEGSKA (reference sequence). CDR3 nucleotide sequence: TGCAGTGCCTGGGTCCTGAAGAGCGAGCAGTACTTC. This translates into CSAWVLKSEQYF.

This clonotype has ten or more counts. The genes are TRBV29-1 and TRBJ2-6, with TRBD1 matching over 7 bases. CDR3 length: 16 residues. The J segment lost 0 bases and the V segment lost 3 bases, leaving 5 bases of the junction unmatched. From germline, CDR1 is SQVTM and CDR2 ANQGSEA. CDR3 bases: TGCAGCGTTGAGGGGACAGAGTACTCTGGGGCCAACGTCCTGACTTTC. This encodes CSVEGTEYSGANVLTF.

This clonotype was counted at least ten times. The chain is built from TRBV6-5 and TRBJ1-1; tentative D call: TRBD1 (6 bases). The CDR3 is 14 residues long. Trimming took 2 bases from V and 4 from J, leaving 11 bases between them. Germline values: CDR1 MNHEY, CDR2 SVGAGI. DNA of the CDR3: TGTGCCAGCAGTTACGGGGGGCTCAGCACTGAAGCTTTCTTT. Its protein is CASSYGGLSTEAFF.

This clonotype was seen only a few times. The CDR3 spells CASSLFLAALNEQFF. As DNA, the CDR3 is TGTGCCAGCAGCTTATTCCTAGCGGCACTTAATGAGCAGTTCTTC. This sequence joins TRBV7-3 and TRBJ2-1; TRBD2 matches 7 bases. V was clipped by 2 bases and J by 7 bases; unmatched bases: 8. The CDR3 extends over 15 amino acids. Germline CDR1 and CDR2: SGHTA and FQGTGA.

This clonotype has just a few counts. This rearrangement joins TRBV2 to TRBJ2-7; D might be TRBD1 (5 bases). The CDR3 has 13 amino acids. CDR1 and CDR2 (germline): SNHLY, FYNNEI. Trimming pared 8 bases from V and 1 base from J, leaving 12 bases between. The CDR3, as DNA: TGTGCCAGCGTCCGTCAGGGTTCCTACGAGCAGTACTTC. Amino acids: CASVRQGSYEQYF.

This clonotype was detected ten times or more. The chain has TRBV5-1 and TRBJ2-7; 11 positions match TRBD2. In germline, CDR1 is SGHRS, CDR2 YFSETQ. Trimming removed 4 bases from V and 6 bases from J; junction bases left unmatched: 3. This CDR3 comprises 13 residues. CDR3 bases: TGCGCCAGCAGCATGGGACTAGCGGTCGAGCAGTACTTC. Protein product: CASSMGLAVEQYF.

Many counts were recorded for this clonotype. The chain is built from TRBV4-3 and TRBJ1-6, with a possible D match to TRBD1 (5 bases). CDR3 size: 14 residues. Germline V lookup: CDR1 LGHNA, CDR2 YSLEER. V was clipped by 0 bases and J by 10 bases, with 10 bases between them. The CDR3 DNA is TGCGCCAGCAGCCAAGAGGAGGGGTGGTCACCCCTCCACTTT. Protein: CASSQEEGWSPLHF.

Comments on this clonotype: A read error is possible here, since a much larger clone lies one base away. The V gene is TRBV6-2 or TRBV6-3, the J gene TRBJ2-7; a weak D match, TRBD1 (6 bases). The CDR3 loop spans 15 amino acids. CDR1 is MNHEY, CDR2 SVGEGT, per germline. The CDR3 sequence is CASSYLWDTTYAQYF. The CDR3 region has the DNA TGTGCCAGCAGTTACCTATGGGACACAACCTACGCGCAGTACTTC.

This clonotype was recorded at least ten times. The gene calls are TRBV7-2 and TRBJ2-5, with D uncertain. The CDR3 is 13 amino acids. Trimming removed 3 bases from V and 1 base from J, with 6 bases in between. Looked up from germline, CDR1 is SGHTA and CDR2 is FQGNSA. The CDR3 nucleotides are TGTGCCAGCAGCTTGGCAGCCCAAGAGACCCAGTACTTC. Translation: CASSLAAQETQYF.